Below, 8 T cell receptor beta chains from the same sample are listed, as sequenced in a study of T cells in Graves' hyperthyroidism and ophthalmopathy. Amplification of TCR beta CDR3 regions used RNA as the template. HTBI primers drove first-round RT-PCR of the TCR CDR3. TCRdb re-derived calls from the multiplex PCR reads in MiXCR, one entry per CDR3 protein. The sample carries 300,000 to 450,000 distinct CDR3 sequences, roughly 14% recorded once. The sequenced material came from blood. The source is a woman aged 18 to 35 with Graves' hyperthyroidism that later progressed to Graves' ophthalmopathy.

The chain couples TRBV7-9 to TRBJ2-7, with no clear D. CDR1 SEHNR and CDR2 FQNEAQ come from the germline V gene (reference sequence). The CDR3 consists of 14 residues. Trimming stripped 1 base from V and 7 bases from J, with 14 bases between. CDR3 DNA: TGTGCCAGCAGCTTAGGGTTCGGCCCGGAGGAGCAGTACTTC. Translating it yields CASSLGFGPEEQYF.

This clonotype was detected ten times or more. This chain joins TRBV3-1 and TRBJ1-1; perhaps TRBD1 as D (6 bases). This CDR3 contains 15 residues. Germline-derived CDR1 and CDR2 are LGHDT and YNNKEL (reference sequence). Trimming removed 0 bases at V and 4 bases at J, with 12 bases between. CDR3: CASSQDPHRATEAFF. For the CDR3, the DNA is TGTGCCAGCAGCCAAGATCCCCACAGGGCCACTGAAGCTTTCTTT. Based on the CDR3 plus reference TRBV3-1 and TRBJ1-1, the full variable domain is DTAVSQTPKYLVTQMGNDKSIKCEQNLGHDTMYWYKQDSKKFLKIMFSYNNKELIINETVPNRFSPKSPDKAHLNLHINSLELGDSAVYFCASSQDPHRATEAFFGQGTRLTVV.

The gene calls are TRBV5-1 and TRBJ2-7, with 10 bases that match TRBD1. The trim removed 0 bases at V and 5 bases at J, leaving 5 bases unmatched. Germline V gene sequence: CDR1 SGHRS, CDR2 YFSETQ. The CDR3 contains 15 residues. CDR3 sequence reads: CASSLEGQGNHEQYF. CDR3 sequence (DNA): TGCGCCAGCAGCTTGGAGGGACAGGGGAACCACGAGCAGTACTTC.

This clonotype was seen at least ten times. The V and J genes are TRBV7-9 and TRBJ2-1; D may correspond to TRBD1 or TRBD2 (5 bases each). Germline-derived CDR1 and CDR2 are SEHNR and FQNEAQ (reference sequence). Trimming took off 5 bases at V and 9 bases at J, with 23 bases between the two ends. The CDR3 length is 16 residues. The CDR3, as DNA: TGTGCCAGCAGCACCCCATCTAGTGGGGACCCTCCTGAGCAGTTCTTC. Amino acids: CASSTPSSGDPPEQFF.

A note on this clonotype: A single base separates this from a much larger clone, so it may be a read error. CDR3 residues: CASSDGGIIEAFF. CDR3 bases: TGTGCCAGCAGCGATGGCGGCATCATTGAAGCTTTCTTT. The chain recombines TRBV5-6 with TRBJ1-1; D unresolved. This CDR3 is 13 amino acids long. With 4 bases removed from V and 7 bases from J, the gap between germline ends came to 14 bases. CDR1 SGHDT and CDR2 YYEEEE come from the germline V gene.

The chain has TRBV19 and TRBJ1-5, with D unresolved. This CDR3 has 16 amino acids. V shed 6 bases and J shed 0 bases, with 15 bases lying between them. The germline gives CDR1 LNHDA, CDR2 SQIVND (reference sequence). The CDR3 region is CASSGPGAYSNQPQHF. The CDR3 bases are TGTGCCAGTAGCGGTCCAGGTGCCTATAGCAATCAGCCCCAGCATTTT.

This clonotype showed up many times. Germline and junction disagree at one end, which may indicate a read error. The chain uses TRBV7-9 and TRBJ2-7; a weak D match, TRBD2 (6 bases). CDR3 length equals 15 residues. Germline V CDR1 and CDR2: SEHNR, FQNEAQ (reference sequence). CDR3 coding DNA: TGTGCCAGCAGCTTAGTTGCGGGACCGCCCTACAAGCAGTACTTC. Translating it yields CASSLVAGPPYKQYF.

CDR3 amino acids: CASNPGGFGGSYNSPLHF. The CDR3 region has the DNA TGTGCCAGCAATCCTGGGGGGTTTGGGGGCTCCTATAATTCACCCCTCCACTTT. V gene TRBV2 combines with J gene TRBJ1-6; maybe TRBD1 (5 bases). Germline V gene data show CDR1 as SNHLY and CDR2 as FYNNEI. V lost 7 bases and J 0 bases, leaving 19 bases between the germline ends. The CDR3 is 18 amino acids.